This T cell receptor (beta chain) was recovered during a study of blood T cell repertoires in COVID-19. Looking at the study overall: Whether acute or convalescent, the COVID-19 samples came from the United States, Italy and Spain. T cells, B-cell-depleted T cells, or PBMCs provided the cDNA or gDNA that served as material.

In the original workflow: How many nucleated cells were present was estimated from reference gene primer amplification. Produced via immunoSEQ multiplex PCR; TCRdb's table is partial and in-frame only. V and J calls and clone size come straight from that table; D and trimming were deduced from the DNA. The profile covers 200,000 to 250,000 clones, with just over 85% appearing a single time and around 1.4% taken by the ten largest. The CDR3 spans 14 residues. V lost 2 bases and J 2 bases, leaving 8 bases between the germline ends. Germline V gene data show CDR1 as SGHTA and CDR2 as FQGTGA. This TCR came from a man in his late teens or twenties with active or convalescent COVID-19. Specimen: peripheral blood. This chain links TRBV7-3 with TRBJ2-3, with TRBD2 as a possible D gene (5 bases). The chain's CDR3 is CASSLGGFTDTQYF. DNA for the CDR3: TGTGCCAGCAGCTTAGGAGGTTTCACAGATACGCAGTATTTT.